The source of this T cell receptor beta chain is a study of blood T cell repertoires in COVID-19. Between the trimmed V and J ends, which lost 5 bases and 7 bases, there was a span of 14 bases. CDR1 SGHTA and CDR2 FQGNSA come from the germline V gene. The CDR3 is 13 amino acids. Clones were read by immunoSEQ multiplex PCR, and TCRdb kept only the in-frame ones, dropping some. The sample has 350,000 to 450,000 clones, more than 85% seen once. The TCR sequence derives from a woman in her forties who had been exposed to COVID-19. The rearrangement links TRBV7-2 to TRBJ1-1; no definite D call. Specimen: PBMCs or T cells enriched from blood (not recorded which). The CDR3 region is CASSLFSGLEAFF. The CDR3 nucleotides are TGTGCCAGCAGCCTTTTCAGCGGGCTTGAAGCTTTCTTT.